This T cell receptor (beta chain) derives from a study of blood T cells in healthy people across ages. Russia was home to the donors, healthy Caucasian individuals aged roughly 6 to 95. Whenever a sample was processed, at least 6.5 million PBMCs were isolated. As for this clonotype: This sequence may be a read error, since a much larger clone differs from it by one base.

CDR3 length: 13 residues. The V gene lost 3 bases and the J gene lost 6 bases, with 15 bases spanning the gap. Germline V gives CDR1 SQVTM, CDR2 ANQGSEA. Alongside a J-beta primer mix, a sample-barcoded 5' primer served in a second PCR lasting 7 to 11 cycles. Using its own MiXCR run on the 5' RACE reads, TCRdb lists one record per CDR3 protein. The repertoire holds approximately 1.5 million distinct CDR3 sequences, with roughly 32% as singletons. The TCR sequence derives from a woman in her 30s in good health. The rearrangement links TRBV29-1 to TRBJ2-7, with TRBD1 as a possible D gene (5 bases). The sample consisted of blood. The CDR3: CSVEVAATGEQYF. The DNA of the CDR3 is TGCAGCGTTGAGGTGGCAGCTACAGGCGAGCAGTACTTC.